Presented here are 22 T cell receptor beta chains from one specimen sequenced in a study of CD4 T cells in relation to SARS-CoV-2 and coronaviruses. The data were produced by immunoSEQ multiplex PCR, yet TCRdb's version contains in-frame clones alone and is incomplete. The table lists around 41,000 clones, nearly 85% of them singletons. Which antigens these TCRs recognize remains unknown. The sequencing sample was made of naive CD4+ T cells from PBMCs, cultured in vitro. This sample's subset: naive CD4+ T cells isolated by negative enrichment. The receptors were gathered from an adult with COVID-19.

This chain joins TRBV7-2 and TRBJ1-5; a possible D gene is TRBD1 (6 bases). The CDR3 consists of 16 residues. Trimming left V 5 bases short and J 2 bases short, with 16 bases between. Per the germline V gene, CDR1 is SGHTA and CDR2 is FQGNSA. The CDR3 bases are TGTGCCAGCAGCCAAAACGGGGGCGCGGGCAATCAGCCCCAGCATTTT. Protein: CASSQNGGAGNQPQHF.

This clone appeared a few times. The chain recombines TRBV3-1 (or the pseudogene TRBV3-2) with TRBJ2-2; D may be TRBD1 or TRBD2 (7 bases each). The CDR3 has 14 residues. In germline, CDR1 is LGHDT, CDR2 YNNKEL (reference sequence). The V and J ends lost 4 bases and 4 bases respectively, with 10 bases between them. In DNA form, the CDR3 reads TGTGCCAGCAGCCCCAGGGGGGGCACCGGGGAGCTGTTTTTT. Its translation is CASSPRGGTGELFF.

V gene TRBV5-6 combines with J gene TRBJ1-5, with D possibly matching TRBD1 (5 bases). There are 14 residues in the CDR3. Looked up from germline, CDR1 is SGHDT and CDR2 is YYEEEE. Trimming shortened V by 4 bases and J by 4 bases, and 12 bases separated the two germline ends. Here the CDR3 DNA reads TGTGCCAGCAGCGGGACCCGCGGTAATCAGCCCCAGCATTTT. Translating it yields CASSGTRGNQPQHF.

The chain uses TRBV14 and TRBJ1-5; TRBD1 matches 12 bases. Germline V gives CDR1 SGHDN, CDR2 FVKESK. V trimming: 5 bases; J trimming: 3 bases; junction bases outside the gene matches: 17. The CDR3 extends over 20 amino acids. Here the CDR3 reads CASSLRPGTGGKVDNQPQHF. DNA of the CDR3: TGTGCCAGCAGCTTACGACCCGGGACAGGGGGCAAGGTCGACAATCAGCCCCAGCATTTT.

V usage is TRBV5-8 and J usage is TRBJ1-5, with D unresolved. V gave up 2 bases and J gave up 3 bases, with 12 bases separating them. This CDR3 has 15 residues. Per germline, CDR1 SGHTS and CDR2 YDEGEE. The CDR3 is CASSLVGNLNQPQHF. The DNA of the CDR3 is TGTGCCAGCAGCTTAGTTGGGAACCTCAATCAGCCCCAGCATTTT.

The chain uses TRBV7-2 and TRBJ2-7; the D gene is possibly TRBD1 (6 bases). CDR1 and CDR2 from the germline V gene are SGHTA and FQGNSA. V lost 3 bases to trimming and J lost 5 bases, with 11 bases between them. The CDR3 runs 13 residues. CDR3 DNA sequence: TGTGCCAGCAGCTTGGTTCCAGGGGACGAGCAGTACTTC. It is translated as CASSLVPGDEQYF.

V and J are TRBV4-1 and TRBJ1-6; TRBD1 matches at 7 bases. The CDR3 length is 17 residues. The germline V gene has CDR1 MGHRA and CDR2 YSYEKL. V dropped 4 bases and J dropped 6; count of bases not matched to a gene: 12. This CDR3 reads CASSRAGGRFANSPLHF. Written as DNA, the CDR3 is TGCGCCAGCAGCCGTGCAGGGGGGAGATTTGCTAATTCACCCCTCCACTTT.

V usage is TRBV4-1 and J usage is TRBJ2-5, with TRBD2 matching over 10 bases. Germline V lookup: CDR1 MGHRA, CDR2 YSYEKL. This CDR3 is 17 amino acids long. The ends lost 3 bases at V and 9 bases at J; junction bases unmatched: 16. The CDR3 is CASSHVLMLAGEEAQYF. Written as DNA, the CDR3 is TGCGCCAGCAGCCATGTGTTAATGCTAGCGGGAGAGGAGGCCCAGTACTTC.

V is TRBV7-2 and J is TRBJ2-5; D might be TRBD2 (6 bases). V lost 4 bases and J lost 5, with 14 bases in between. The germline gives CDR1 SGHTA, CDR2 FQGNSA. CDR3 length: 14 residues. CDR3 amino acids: CASSSSLARETQYF. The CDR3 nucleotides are TGTGCCAGCAGCTCCTCACTAGCCCGGGAGACCCAGTACTTC.

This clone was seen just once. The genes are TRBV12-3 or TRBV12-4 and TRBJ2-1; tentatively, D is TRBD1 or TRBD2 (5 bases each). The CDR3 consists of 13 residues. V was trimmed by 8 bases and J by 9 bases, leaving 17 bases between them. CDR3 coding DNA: TGTGCCAGCCGGGGACGGCATTTCGGTGAGCAGTTCTTC. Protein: CASRGRHFGEQFF.

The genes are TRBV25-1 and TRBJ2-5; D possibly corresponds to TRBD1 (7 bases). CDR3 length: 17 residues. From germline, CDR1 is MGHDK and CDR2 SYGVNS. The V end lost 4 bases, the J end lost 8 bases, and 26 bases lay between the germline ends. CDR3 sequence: CASSVATAGQSRYTQYF. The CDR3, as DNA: TGTGCCAGCAGTGTAGCTACCGCGGGACAGAGCCGATATACCCAGTACTTC.

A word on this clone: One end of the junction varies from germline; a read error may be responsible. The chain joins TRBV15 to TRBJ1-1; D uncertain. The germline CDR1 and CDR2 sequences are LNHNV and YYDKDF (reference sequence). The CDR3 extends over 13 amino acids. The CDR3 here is CATSRIRNAEAFF. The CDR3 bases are TGTGCCACCAGCAGGATCAGGAACGCTGAAGCTTTCTTT.

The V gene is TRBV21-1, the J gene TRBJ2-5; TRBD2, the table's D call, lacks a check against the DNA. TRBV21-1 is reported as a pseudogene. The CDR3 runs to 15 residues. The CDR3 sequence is CAGERGTSQGETQYF. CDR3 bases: TGTGCCGGGGAGCGGGGGACCTCTCAGGGGGAGACCCAGTACTTC.

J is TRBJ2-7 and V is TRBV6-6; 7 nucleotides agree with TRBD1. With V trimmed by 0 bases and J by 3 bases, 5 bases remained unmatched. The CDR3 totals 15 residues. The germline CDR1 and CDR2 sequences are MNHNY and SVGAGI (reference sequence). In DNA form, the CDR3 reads TGTGCCAGCAGTTACTCAGGGACAGTCGACTACGAGCAGTACTTC. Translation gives CASSYSGTVDYEQYF.

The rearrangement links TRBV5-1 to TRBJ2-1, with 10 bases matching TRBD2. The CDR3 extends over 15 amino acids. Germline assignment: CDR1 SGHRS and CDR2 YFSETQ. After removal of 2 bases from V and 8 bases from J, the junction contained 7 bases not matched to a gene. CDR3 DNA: TGCGCCAGCAGCTTACAAGCGGGAGGGCCGGATGAGCAGTTCTTC. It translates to CASSLQAGGPDEQFF.

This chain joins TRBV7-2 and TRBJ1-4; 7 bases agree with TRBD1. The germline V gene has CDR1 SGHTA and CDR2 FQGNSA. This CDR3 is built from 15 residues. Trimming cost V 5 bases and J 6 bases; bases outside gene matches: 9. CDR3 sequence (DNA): TGTGCCAGCAGCCGCGCAGGGGGTATCGATGAAAAACTGTTTTTT. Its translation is CASSRAGGIDEKLFF.

CDR3 DNA: TGTGCCAGCAGTGATCAAGGAGACGAGACCCAGTACTTC. Amino acids: CASSDQGDETQYF. This chain connects TRBV2 to TRBJ2-5; D not resolved. V was clipped by 3 bases and J by 5 bases, with 10 bases between them. From germline, CDR1 is SNHLY and CDR2 FYNNEI. The CDR3 spans 13 residues.

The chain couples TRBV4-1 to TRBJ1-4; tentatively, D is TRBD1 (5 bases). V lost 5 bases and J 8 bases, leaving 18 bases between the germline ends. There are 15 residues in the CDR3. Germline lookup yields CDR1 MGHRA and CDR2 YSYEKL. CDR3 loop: CASSRWGHQGEKLFF. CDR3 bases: TGCGCCAGCAGCAGGTGGGGCCACCAAGGGGAAAAACTGTTTTTT.

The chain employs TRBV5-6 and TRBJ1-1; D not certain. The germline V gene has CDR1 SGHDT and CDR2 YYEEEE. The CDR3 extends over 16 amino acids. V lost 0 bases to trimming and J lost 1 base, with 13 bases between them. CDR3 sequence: CASSLVVPAGNTEAFF. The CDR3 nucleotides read TGTGCCAGCAGCTTGGTGGTGCCGGCAGGGAACACTGAAGCTTTCTTT.

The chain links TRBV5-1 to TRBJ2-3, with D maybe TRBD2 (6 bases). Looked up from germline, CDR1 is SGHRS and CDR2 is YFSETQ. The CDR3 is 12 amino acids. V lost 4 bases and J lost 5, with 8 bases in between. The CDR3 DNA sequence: TGCGCCAGCAGCCCGGGGGAAGATACGCAGTATTTT. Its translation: CASSPGEDTQYF. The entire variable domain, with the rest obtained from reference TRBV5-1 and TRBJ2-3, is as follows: KAGVTQTPRYLIKTRGQQVTLSCSPISGHRSVSWYQQTPGQGLQFLFEYFSETQRNKGNFPGRFSGRQFSNSRSEMNVSTLELGDSALYLCASSPGEDTQYFGPGTRLTVL.

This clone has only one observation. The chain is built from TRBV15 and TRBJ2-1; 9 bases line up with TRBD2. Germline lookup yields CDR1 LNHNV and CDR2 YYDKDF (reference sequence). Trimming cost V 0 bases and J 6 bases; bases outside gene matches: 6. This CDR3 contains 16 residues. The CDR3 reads CATSRDPGGRANEQFF. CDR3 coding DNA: TGTGCCACCAGCAGAGATCCTGGCGGGAGGGCCAATGAGCAGTTCTTC.

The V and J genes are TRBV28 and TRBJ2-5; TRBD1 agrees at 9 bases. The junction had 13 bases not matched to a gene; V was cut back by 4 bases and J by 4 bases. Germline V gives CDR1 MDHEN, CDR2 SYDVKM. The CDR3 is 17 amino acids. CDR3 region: CASSSRRTGVGIETQYF. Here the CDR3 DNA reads TGTGCCAGCAGTTCCCGACGGACAGGGGTGGGGATAGAGACCCAGTACTTC.